Below are 32 T cell receptor beta chains sequenced from a single sample in a study of cytomegalovirus exposure and HLA in healthy donors. With 60 Vbeta and 13 Jbeta primers, the PCR was carried out. The method was immunoSEQ multiplex PCR; TCRdb's version includes in-frame clones alone and lacks a portion of them. This sample yields around 170,000 clones, of which 79% are seen a single time; about 0.72% belongs to the top ten. What was sequenced was PBMCs. Source of these receptors: a woman aged 40 to 55 in good health and CMV-seronegative.

The rearrangement uses TRBV5-4 and TRBJ2-7; 9 bases align to TRBD1. The CDR3 has 13 amino acids. Per the germline V gene, CDR1 is SGHNT and CDR2 is YYREEE (reference sequence). V shed 4 bases and J 3 bases; nucleotides not matched to a gene: 2. The CDR3 region has the DNA TGTGCCAGCAGCGCGGACAGGGGCTACGAGCAGTACTTC. It encodes CASSADRGYEQYF.

The J gene is TRBJ1-2, the V gene TRBV6-1, with 7 bases identical to TRBD1. This CDR3 has 13 residues. The V gene's germline CDR1 is MNHNS and CDR2 SASEGT. The V gene end was trimmed by 3 bases and the J gene end by 8 bases; junction bases not matched to a gene: 6. CDR3 sequence: CASSDGQEGGYTF. Here the CDR3 DNA reads TGTGCCAGCAGTGACGGACAGGAAGGGGGCTACACCTTC.

This rearrangement joins TRBV5-1 to TRBJ1-2, with TRBD1 as a possible D gene (5 bases). The CDR3 totals 14 residues. Trimming left V 1 base short and J 6 bases short, with 13 bases between. CDR1 and CDR2 (germline): SGHRS, YFSETQ. CDR3 nucleotide sequence: TGCGCCAGCAGCTTGAGGCCAGGGTCTAATGGCTACACCTTC. Its protein is CASSLRPGSNGYTF.

The chain employs TRBV6-1 and TRBJ1-5; TRBD1 is a possible D gene (5 bases). CDR1 is MNHNS, CDR2 SASEGT, per germline. The CDR3 has 15 amino acids. The ends were cut back, 0 bases at V and 5 bases at J, with 11 bases in the middle. CDR3 protein: CASSEAGGAHQPQHF. CDR3 DNA sequence: TGTGCCAGCAGTGAAGCCGGCGGGGCGCATCAGCCCCAGCATTTT.

The chain couples TRBV6-1 to TRBJ1-6, with D possibly being TRBD1 (5 bases). Germline-derived CDR1 and CDR2 are MNHNS and SASEGT. CDR3 length: 13 residues. Trimming left V 8 bases short and J 5 bases short, with 10 bases between. The CDR3 sequence: CASLGVHNSPLHF. CDR3 sequence (DNA): TGTGCCAGCCTAGGGGTTCATAATTCACCCCTCCACTTT.

This rearrangement joins TRBV28 to TRBJ2-7, with 11 bases fitting TRBD2. The CDR3 consists of 14 residues. The germline gives CDR1 MDHEN, CDR2 SYDVKM. V lost 6 bases, J lost 5 bases, and 6 bases stayed unmatched. CDR3 loop: CASSTLAGADEQYF. DNA for the CDR3: TGTGCCAGCAGCACACTAGCGGGAGCTGACGAGCAGTACTTC.

V is TRBV7-9 and J is TRBJ1-4, with D possibly matching TRBD1 (6 bases). The CDR3 spans 14 residues. Trimming removed 5 bases at V and 7 bases at J, with 14 bases between. Per the germline V gene, CDR1 is SEHNR and CDR2 is FQNEAQ (reference sequence). CDR3 DNA: TGTGCCAGCAGCCGAGAACAACAGGGTGAAAAACTGTTTTTT. It yields the protein CASSREQQGEKLFF.

This clone was recorded a few times. The rearrangement uses TRBV29-1 and TRBJ1-1; a possible D gene is TRBD1 (5 bases). The V gene's germline CDR1 is SQVTM and CDR2 ANQGSEA. The germline V and J ends were trimmed by 5 bases and 10 bases, with 14 bases remaining between them. This CDR3 contains 11 residues. The CDR3 spells CSVLGGRGAFF. The CDR3 nucleotides read TGCAGCGTTCTGGGAGGGAGGGGAGCTTTCTTT.

This rearrangement joins TRBV28 to TRBJ2-6; TRBD2 matches at 8 bases. Germline CDR1 reads MDHEN; CDR2 reads SYDVKM. The CDR3 is made up of 19 amino acids. V lost 6 bases and J lost 1; bases outside the gene matches: 14. The CDR3 DNA is TGTGCCAGCAGCCTCCCCCTCGGGGCGGGGGGATCTGGGGCCAACGTCCTGACTTTC. Its translation: CASSLPLGAGGSGANVLTF.

The V call is TRBV5-1, the J call TRBJ2-7; 9 bases line up with TRBD1. Trimming cost V 0 bases and J 2 bases; bases outside gene matches: 9. The CDR3 is made up of 17 amino acids. Germline values: CDR1 SGHRS, CDR2 YFSETQ. CDR3: CASSLEGPGQGTYEQYF. The CDR3 DNA reads as TGCGCCAGCAGCTTGGAAGGTCCAGGACAGGGGACCTACGAGCAGTACTTC.

The rearrangement joins TRBV6-5 to TRBJ2-5, with D possibly TRBD1 on 5 matching bases. The V gene's germline CDR1 is MNHEY and CDR2 SVGAGI. CDR3 length equals 12 residues. The V and J ends lost 0 bases and 8 bases respectively, with 7 bases between them. CDR3 nucleotides: TGTGCCAGCAGTTACTCAACAGGAACCCAGTACTTC. Amino acid sequence: CASSYSTGTQYF.

V gene TRBV29-1 combines with J gene TRBJ2-2; 7 bases agree with TRBD1. Per the germline V gene, CDR1 is SQVTM and CDR2 is ANQGSEA. The CDR3 has 13 amino acids. The J segment lost 6 bases and the V segment lost 4 bases, leaving 5 bases of the junction unmatched. CDR3 residues: CSVVIQGPGELFF. For the CDR3, the DNA is TGCAGCGTTGTAATACAGGGGCCCGGGGAGCTGTTTTTT.

The rearrangement joins TRBV7-9 to TRBJ1-5; TRBD1 aligns across 7 bases. With V trimmed by 2 bases and J by 2 bases, 6 bases remained unmatched. Per the germline V gene, CDR1 is SEHNR and CDR2 is FQNEAQ (reference sequence). CDR3 size: 16 residues. CDR3 protein: CASSLYQTGRNQPQHF. DNA for the CDR3: TGTGCCAGCAGCTTATATCAGACAGGGCGCAATCAGCCCCAGCATTTT.

The chain carries TRBV7-9 and TRBJ1-4; D unresolved. Trimming pared 9 bases from V and 1 base from J, leaving 6 bases between. This CDR3 region has 12 residues. Germline CDR1 and CDR2: SEHNR and FQNEAQ (reference sequence). CDR3 coding DNA: TGTGCCAGTGGCGGAACTAATGAAAAACTGTTTTTT. It codes for CASGGTNEKLFF.

CDR3 DNA: TGCGCCAGCAGCTACGGGGCCTACAATGAGCAGTTCTTC. Its translation is CASSYGAYNEQFF. V and J are TRBV5-1 and TRBJ2-1; tentatively, D is TRBD2 (5 bases). Trimming took off 3 bases at V and 2 bases at J, with 6 bases between the two ends. CDR1 and CDR2 (germline): SGHRS, YFSETQ. This CDR3 has 13 amino acids.

The chain recombines TRBV27 with TRBJ2-1, with 8 positions matching TRBD2. Trimming removed 6 bases from V and 0 bases from J; junction bases left unmatched: 7. The CDR3 is 16 amino acids. Germline V gene lookup returns CDR1 MNHEY and CDR2 SMNVEV (reference sequence). The CDR3 sequence: CASRLTSAGSYNEQFF. The CDR3 nucleotides read TGTGCCAGCAGGTTGACTAGCGCCGGCTCCTACAATGAGCAGTTCTTC.

This clone was counted only a few times. This chain connects TRBV4-1 to TRBJ1-2; the D gene is possibly TRBD1 (5 bases). The CDR3 length is 14 residues. V was trimmed by 4 bases and J by 2 bases, leaving 11 bases between them. CDR1 is MGHRA and CDR2 is YSYEKL in the germline V gene. CDR3 region: CASSPLTENYGYTF. DNA for the CDR3: TGCGCCAGCAGCCCCTTGACAGAAAACTATGGCTACACCTTC.

The chain couples TRBV7-9 to TRBJ1-5, with D possibly matching TRBD1 (6 bases). The V end was cut by 5 bases, the J end by 5 bases, with 10 bases between. The germline gives CDR1 SEHNR, CDR2 FQNEAQ (reference sequence). This CDR3 is 13 amino acids long. CDR3 loop: CASSKGGDQPQHF. Written as DNA, the CDR3 is TGTGCCAGCAGCAAAGGGGGGGATCAGCCCCAGCATTTT.

The chain links TRBV6-1 to TRBJ1-1, with unresolved D. V was trimmed by 6 bases and J by 4 bases, leaving 12 bases between them. Per the germline V gene, CDR1 is MNHNS and CDR2 is SASEGT. The CDR3 totals 13 residues. The CDR3 reads CASSKEVVTEAFF. CDR3 bases: TGTGCCAGCAGCAAGGAGGTAGTCACTGAAGCTTTCTTT.

J is TRBJ1-2 and V is TRBV18; 9 nucleotides align to TRBD1. The CDR3 sequence is 15 residues long. In germline, CDR1 is KGHSH, CDR2 LQKENI. J lost 4 bases, V lost 2 bases, and 5 bases had no gene match. CDR3 DNA: TGTGCCAGCTCACCAATCCCGACAGGGGGCTATGGCTACACCTTC. As protein: CASSPIPTGGYGYTF.

The V gene is TRBV28, the J gene TRBJ1-1; D not certain. Trimming shortened V by 7 bases and J by 3 bases, and 18 bases separated the two germline ends. The CDR3 sequence is 15 residues long. Germline CDR1 is MDHEN and CDR2 is SYDVKM. CDR3 in amino acids: CASTLFQSVYTEAFF. The DNA for the CDR3 is TGTGCCAGCACCCTCTTCCAGTCCGTTTACACTGAAGCTTTCTTT. Filled out from reference TRBV28 and TRBJ1-1, the complete variable domain reads DVKVTQSSRYLVKRTGEKVFLECVQDMDHENMFWYRQDPGLGLRLIYFSYDVKMKEKGDIPEGYSVSREKKERFSLILESASTNQTSMYLCASTLFQSVYTEAFFGQGTRLTVV.

The chain links TRBV5-6 to TRBJ1-3; D unresolved. The CDR3 spans 14 residues. Trimming took off 2 bases at V and 0 bases at J, with 6 bases between the two ends. Germline V CDR1 and CDR2: SGHDT, YYEEEE. DNA of the CDR3: TGTGCCAGCAGCTTTGCTAACTCTGGAAACACCATATATTTT. Encoded protein: CASSFANSGNTIYF. The whole variable domain, filled in from reference TRBV5-6 and TRBJ1-3, reads DAGVTQSPTHLIKTRGQQVTLRCSPKSGHDTVSWYQQALGQGPQFIFQYYEEEERQRGNFPDRFSGHQFPNYSSELNVNALLLGDSALYLCASSFANSGNTIYFGEGSWLTVV.

A word on this clone: An end of the junction differs from the germline gene, which may be a read error. The CDR3 DNA reads as TGTTCCAGCAGCTTAACAGACTCTGGAAACACCATATATTTT. Protein: CSSSLTDSGNTIYF. The V and J genes are TRBV7-9 and TRBJ1-3; D ambiguous. This CDR3 has 14 residues. Germline V lookup: CDR1 SEHNR, CDR2 FQNEAQ (reference sequence).

The chain is built from TRBV25-1 and TRBJ1-6; D gene uncertain. Germline CDR1 MGHDK, CDR2 SYGVNS. The CDR3 length is 14 residues. Between the trimmed V and J ends, which lost 1 base and 7 bases, there was a span of 8 bases. CDR3 DNA sequence: TGTGCCAGCAGTGAATCTCCCCCCAATTCACCCCTCCACTTT. It specifies CASSESPPNSPLHF.

The chain carries TRBV5-1 and TRBJ1-2; no firm D call. CDR1 and CDR2 from the germline V gene are SGHRS and YFSETQ. CDR3 length equals 15 residues. The V end was cut by 0 bases, the J end by 7 bases, with 16 bases between. As DNA, the CDR3 is TGCGCCAGCAGCTTGGATGGCCCAATGCCGGGTGGCTACACCTTC. As protein: CASSLDGPMPGGYTF.

This clone was counted between two and nine times. The sample contains more than one DNA sequence encoding this CDR3. The chain is built from TRBV5-1 and TRBJ2-7; TRBD1 matches at 8 bases. The CDR3 spans 15 residues. Germline V lookup: CDR1 SGHRS, CDR2 YFSETQ. The V segment lost 0 bases and the J segment 2 bases; nucleotides outside the gene matches: 4. CDR3 DNA sequence: TGCGCCAGCAGCTTGGTCCGGGACAGGACCTACGAGCAGTACTTC. Residues: CASSLVRDRTYEQYF. Using reference TRBV5-1 and TRBJ2-7 for the parts outside the CDR3, the full variable domain is KAGVTQTPRYLIKTRGQQVTLSCSPISGHRSVSWYQQTPGQGLQFLFEYFSETQRNKGNFPGRFSGRQFSNSRSEMNVSTLELGDSALYLCASSLVRDRTYEQYFGPGTRLTVT.

V and J are TRBV5-1 and TRBJ2-3; 9 bases align to TRBD1. This CDR3 is built from 17 residues. V lost 2 bases, J lost 0 bases, and 7 bases stayed unmatched. CDR1 SGHRS and CDR2 YFSETQ come from the germline V gene. The CDR3 sequence: CASSFEGTGISTDTQYF. Written as DNA, the CDR3 is TGCGCCAGCAGCTTCGAAGGGACAGGGATAAGCACAGATACGCAGTATTTT. The whole variable domain, filled in from reference TRBV5-1 and TRBJ2-3, reads KAGVTQTPRYLIKTRGQQVTLSCSPISGHRSVSWYQQTPGQGLQFLFEYFSETQRNKGNFPGRFSGRQFSNSRSEMNVSTLELGDSALYLCASSFEGTGISTDTQYFGPGTRLTVL.

Worth noting for this clone: One junction end does not reproduce the germline sequence, and a read error may be involved. The V call is TRBV5-4, the J call TRBJ2-1; 10 bases align to TRBD2. The germline CDR1 and CDR2 sequences are SGHNT and YYREEE (reference sequence). This CDR3 has 16 amino acids. CDR3 bases: TGTGCCAGCGGCTTTAGCGGGAGGAATCTAGGGAATGAGCAGTTCTTC. Amino acids: CASGFSGRNLGNEQFF.

This chain uses TRBV19 with TRBJ1-5, with D possibly being TRBD1 (6 bases). The CDR3 totals 16 residues. Germline V gives CDR1 LNHDA, CDR2 SQIVND (reference sequence). V lost 7 bases, J lost 0 bases, and 16 bases lay in between. The CDR3 sequence is CASTIMGGRSNQPQHF. The CDR3 bases are TGTGCCAGTACGATTATGGGGGGGCGTAGCAATCAGCCCCAGCATTTT.

This rearrangement joins TRBV5-4 to TRBJ1-2, with D possibly TRBD1 on 6 matching bases. The CDR3 is made up of 16 amino acids. Per germline, CDR1 SGHNT and CDR2 YYREEE (reference sequence). Trimming left V 4 bases short and J 4 bases short, with 20 bases between. DNA for the CDR3: TGTGCCAGCAGCCAGCGGGGTCACAGGGTTATCTATGGCTACACCTTC. Translating it yields CASSQRGHRVIYGYTF.

The chain combines TRBV6-5 with TRBJ2-6; D gene ambiguous. Trimming left V 6 bases short and J 1 base short, with 10 bases between. Germline-derived CDR1 and CDR2 are MNHEY and SVGAGI. The CDR3 contains 15 residues. The DNA for the CDR3 is TGTGCCAGCAGCTGGTCCCAGTCTGGGGCCAACGTCCTGACTTTC. Its translation: CASSWSQSGANVLTF.

The chain links TRBV7-2 to TRBJ2-3; 8 bases line up with TRBD2. Trimming cost V 4 bases and J 3 bases; bases outside gene matches: 6. The length of the CDR3 is 15 residues. Germline values: CDR1 SGHTA, CDR2 FQGNSA. CDR3 sequence reads: CASSSSGPGTDTQYF. Here the CDR3 DNA reads TGTGCCAGCAGCTCTAGCGGGCCAGGGACAGATACGCAGTATTTT.